The clone carrying this T cell receptor beta chain was detected once. Its antigen is not identified. Using immunoSEQ multiplex PCR, the repertoire was profiled, and TCRdb retains in-frame clones only, with some absent. This table holds 150,000 to 200,000 clones, roughly nine tenths found once. The sample belongs to a study of cytomegalovirus exposure and HLA in healthy donors. Study findings and constraints: Some public TCRs appeared in many individuals, while most sequences were rare.

Germline CDR1 is MNHEY and CDR2 is SMNVEV (reference sequence). Trimming removed 5 bases from V and 7 bases from J; junction bases left unmatched: 4. The CDR3 has 12 residues. This clonotype was obtained from a woman aged 18-29 years in good health and CMV-seropositive. The V and J genes are TRBV27 and TRBJ1-2; 7 positions match TRBD1. Sequencing input: PBMCs. The CDR3 region has the DNA TGTGCCAGCAGTCCTAACAGGGGTGGCTACACCTTC. This gives the protein CASSPNRGGYTF.